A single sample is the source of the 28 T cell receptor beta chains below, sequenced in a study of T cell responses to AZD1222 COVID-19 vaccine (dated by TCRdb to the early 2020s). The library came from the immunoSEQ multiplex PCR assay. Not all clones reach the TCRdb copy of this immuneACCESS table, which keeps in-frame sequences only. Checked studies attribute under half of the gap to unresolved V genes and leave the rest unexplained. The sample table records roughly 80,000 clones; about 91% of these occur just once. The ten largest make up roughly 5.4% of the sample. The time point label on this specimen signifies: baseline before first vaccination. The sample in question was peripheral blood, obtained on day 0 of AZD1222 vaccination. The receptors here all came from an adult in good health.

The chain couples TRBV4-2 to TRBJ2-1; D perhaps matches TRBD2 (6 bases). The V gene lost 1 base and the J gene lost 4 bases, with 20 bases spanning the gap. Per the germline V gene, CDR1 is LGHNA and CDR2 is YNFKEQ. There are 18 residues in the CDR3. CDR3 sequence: CASSQVGLGLAKYNEQFF. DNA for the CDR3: TGTGCCAGCAGCCAAGTTGGTTTGGGACTCGCAAAGTACAATGAGCAGTTCTTC.

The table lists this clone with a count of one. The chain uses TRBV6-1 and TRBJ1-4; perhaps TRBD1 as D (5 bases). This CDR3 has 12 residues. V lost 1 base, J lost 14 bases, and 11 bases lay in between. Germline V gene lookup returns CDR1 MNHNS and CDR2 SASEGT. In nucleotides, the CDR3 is TGTGCCAGCAGTGAAGTGGGGCCACGGCTGTTTTTT. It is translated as CASSEVGPRLFF.

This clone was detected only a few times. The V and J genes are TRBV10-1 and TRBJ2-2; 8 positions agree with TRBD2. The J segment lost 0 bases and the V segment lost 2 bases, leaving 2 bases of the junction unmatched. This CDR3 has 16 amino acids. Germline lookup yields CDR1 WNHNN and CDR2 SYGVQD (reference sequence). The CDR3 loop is CASSEVSGTNTGELFF. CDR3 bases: TGCGCCAGCAGTGAGGTTAGCGGGACGAACACCGGGGAGCTGTTTTTT.

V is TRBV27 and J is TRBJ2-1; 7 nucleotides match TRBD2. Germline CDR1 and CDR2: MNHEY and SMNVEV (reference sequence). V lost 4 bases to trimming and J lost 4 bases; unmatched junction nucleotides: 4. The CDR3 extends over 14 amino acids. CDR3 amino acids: CASSWAGAYNEQFF. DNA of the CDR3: TGTGCCAGCAGTTGGGCGGGAGCTTACAATGAGCAGTTCTTC.

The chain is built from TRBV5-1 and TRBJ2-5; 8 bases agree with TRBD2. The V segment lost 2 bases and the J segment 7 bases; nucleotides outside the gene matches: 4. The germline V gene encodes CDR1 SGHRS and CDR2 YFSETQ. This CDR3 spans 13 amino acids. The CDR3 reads CASSLGLAGTQYF. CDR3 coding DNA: TGCGCCAGCAGCTTAGGTCTAGCGGGGACCCAGTACTTC.

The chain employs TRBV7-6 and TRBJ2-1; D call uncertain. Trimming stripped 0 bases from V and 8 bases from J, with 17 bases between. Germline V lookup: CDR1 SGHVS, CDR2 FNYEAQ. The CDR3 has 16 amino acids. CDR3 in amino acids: CASSLAKGYLVHEQFF. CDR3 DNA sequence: TGTGCCAGCAGCTTAGCGAAGGGCTACCTGGTCCATGAGCAGTTCTTC. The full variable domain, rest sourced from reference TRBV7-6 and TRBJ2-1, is GAGVSQSPRYKVTKRGQDVALRCDPISGHVSLYWYRQALGQGPEFLTYFNYEAQQDKSGLPNDRFSAERPEGSISTLTIQRTEQRDSAMYRCASSLAKGYLVHEQFFGPGTRLTVL.

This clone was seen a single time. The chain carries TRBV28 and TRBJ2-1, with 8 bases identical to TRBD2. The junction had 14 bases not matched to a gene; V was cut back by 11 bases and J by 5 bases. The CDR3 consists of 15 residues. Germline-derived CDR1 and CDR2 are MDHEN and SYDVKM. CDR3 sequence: CASKVVAGLNNEQFF. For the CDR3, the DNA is TGTGCCTCCAAAGTAGTAGCGGGGCTGAACAATGAGCAGTTCTTC. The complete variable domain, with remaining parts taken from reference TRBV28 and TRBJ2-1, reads DVKVTQSSRYLVKRTGEKVFLECVQDMDHENMFWYRQDPGLGLRLIYFSYDVKMKEKGDIPEGYSVSREKKERFSLILESASTNQTSMYLCASKVVAGLNNEQFFGPGTRLTVL.

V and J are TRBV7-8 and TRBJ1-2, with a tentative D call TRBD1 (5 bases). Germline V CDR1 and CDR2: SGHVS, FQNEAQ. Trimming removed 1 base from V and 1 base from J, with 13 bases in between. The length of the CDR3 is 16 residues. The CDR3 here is CASSLVEGRGNYGYTF. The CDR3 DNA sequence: TGTGCCAGCAGCTTAGTAGAGGGAAGGGGTAACTATGGCTACACCTTC.

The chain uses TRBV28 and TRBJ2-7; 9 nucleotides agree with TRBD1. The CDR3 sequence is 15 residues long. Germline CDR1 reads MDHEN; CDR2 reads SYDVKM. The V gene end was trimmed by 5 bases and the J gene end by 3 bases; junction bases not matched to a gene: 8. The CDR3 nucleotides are TGTGCCAGCAGTATCCTTACAGGGGGCCGCTACGAGCAGTACTTC. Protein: CASSILTGGRYEQYF.

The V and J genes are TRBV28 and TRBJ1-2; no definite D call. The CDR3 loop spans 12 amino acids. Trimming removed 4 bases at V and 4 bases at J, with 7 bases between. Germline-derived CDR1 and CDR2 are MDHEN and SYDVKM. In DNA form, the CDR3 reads TGTGCCAGCAGTTCACGAAGCTATGGCTACACCTTC. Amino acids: CASSSRSYGYTF.

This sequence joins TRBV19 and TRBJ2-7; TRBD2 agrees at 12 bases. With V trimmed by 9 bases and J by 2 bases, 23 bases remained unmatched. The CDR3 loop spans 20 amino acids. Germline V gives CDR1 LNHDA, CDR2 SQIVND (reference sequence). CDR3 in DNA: TGTGCCAGCGCCCCCACACATTGGGGCCGGACTAGCGGGACTCCCTACGAGCAGTACTTC. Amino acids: CASAPTHWGRTSGTPYEQYF.

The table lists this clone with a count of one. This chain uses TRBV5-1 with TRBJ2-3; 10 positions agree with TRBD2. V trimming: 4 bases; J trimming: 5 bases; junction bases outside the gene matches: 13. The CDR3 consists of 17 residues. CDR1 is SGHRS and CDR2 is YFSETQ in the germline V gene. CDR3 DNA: TGCGCCAGCAGCCTACCCCGCACTAGCGGGACTGGAGATACGCAGTATTTT. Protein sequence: CASSLPRTSGTGDTQYF.

CDR3 bases: TGTGCCAGCAGTTTATTGGGGACCTCCTATGGCTACACCTTC. Its translation: CASSLLGTSYGYTF. The rearrangement uses TRBV28 and TRBJ1-2, with D tentatively TRBD1 (5 bases). CDR1 and CDR2 from the germline V gene are MDHEN and SYDVKM. The CDR3 runs 14 residues. Trimming removed 1 base from V and 4 bases from J, with 10 bases in between.

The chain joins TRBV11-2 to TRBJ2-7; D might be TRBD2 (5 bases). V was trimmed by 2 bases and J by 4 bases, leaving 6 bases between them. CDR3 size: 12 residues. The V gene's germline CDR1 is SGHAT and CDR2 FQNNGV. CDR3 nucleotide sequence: TGTGCCAGCAGCTTACGGGGATACGAGCAGTACTTC. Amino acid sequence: CASSLRGYEQYF.

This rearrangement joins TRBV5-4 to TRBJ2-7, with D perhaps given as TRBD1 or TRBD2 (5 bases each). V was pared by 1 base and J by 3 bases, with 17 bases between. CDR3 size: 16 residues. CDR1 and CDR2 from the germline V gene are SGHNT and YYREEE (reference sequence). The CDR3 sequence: CASSLKGPREIYEQYF. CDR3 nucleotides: TGTGCCAGCAGCTTGAAAGGCCCCAGGGAGATCTACGAGCAGTACTTC.

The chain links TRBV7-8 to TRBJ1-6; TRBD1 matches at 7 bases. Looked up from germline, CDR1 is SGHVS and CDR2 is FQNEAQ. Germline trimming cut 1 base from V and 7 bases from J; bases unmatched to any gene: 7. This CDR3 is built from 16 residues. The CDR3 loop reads CASSLDRGRKNSPLHF. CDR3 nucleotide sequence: TGTGCCAGCAGCTTAGACAGGGGCAGAAAGAATTCACCCCTCCACTTT.

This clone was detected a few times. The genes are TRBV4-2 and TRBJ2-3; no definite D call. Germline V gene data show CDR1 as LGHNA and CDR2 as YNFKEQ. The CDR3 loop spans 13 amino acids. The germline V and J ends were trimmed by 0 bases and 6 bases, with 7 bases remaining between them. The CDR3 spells CASSQEQWDTQYF. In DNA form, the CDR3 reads TGTGCCAGCAGCCAAGAGCAGTGGGATACGCAGTATTTT.

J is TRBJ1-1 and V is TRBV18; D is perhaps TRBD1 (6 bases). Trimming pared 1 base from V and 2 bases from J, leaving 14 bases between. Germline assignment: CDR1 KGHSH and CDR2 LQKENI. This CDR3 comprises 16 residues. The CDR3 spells CASSPQWGPRNTEAFF. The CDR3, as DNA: TGTGCCAGCTCACCACAATGGGGGCCAAGAAACACTGAAGCTTTCTTT.

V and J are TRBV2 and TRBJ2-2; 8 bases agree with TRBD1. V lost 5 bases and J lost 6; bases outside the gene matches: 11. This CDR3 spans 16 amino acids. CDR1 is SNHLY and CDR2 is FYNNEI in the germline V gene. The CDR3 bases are TGTGCCAGCAGTTCCCAGGGGGCGCCGGGTTCCGGGGAGCTGTTTTTT. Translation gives CASSSQGAPGSGELFF.

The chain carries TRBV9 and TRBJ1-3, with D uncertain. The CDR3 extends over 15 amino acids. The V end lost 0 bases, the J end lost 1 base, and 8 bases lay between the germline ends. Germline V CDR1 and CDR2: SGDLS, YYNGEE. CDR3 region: CASSVAWGSGNTIYF. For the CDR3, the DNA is TGTGCCAGCAGCGTAGCCTGGGGTTCTGGAAACACCATATATTTT.

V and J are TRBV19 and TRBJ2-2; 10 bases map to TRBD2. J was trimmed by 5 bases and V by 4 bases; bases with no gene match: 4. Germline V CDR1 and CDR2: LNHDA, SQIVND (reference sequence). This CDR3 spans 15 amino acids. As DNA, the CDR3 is TGTGCCAGTAGTACCCTAGCGGGAGTTACCGGGGAGCTGTTTTTT. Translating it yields CASSTLAGVTGELFF. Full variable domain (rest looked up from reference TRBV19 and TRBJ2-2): DGGITQSPKYLFRKEGQNVTLSCEQNLNHDAMYWYRQDPGQGLRLIYYSQIVNDFQKGDIAEGYSVSREKKESFPLTVTSAQKNPTAFYLCASSTLAGVTGELFFGEGSRLTVL.

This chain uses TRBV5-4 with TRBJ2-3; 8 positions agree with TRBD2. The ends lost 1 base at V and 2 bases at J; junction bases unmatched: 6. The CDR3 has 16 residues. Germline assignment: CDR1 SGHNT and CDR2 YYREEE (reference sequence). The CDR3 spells CASSLPGGPLTDTQYF. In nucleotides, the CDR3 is TGTGCCAGCAGCTTGCCGGGAGGGCCTCTCACAGATACGCAGTATTTT. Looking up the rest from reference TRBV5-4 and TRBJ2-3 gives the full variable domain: ETGVTQSPTHLIKTRGQQVTLRCSSQSGHNTVSWYQQALGQGPQFIFQYYREEENGRGNFPPRFSGLQFPNYSSELNVNALELDDSALYLCASSLPGGPLTDTQYFGPGTRLTVL.

CDR3 region: CASSPDPRAATNEKLFF. As DNA, the CDR3 is TGTGCCAGCAGTCCAGACCCGAGGGCTGCAACTAATGAAAAACTGTTTTTT. This chain links TRBV27 with TRBJ1-4; D not certain. The V and J ends lost 5 bases and 0 bases respectively, with 16 bases between them. This CDR3 has 17 amino acids. Looked up from germline, CDR1 is MNHEY and CDR2 is SMNVEV (reference sequence).

The DNA of the CDR3 is TGCGCCAGCAGTGATCGGGGCCAGAGCACAGATACGCAGTATTTT. This encodes CASSDRGQSTDTQYF. The V and J genes are TRBV10-2 and TRBJ2-3; D may match TRBD1 or TRBD2 (5 bases each). The CDR3 runs to 15 residues. Germline V lookup: CDR1 WSHSY, CDR2 SAAADI. Trimming stripped 3 bases from V and 0 bases from J, with 10 bases between.

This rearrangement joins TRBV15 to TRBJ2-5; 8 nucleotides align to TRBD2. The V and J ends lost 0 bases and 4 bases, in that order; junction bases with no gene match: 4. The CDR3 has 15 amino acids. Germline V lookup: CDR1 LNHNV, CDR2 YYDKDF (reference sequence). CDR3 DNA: TGTGCCACCAGCAGAGATAAGCTAGCGGGAGAGACCCAGTACTTC. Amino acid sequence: CATSRDKLAGETQYF.

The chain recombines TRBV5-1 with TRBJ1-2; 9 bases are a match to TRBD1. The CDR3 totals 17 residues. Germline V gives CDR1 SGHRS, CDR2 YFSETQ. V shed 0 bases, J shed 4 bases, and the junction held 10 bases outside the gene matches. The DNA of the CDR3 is TGCGCCAGCAGCTTGGGAAGCACCGGGACAGGGCCCTATGGCTACACCTTC. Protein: CASSLGSTGTGPYGYTF.

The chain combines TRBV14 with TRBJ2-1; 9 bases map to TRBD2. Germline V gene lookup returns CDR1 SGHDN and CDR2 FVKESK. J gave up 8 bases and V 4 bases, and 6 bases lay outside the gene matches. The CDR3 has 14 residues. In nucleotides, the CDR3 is TGTGCCAGCAGCCGCCTAGCGGGAATCGATGAGCAGTTCTTC. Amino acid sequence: CASSRLAGIDEQFF.

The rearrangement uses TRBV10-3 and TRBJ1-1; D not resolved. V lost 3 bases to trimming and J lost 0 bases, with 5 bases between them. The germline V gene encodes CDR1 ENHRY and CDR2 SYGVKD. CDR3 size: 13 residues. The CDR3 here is CAISDGMNTEAFF. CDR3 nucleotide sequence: TGTGCCATCAGTGACGGGATGAACACTGAAGCTTTCTTT.